The T cell receptor beta chain described here comes from a study of blood T cells in healthy people across ages. The V and J ends lost 4 bases and 3 bases respectively, with 10 bases between them. Germline V gives CDR1 MDHEN, CDR2 SYDVKM. The CDR3 is 13 amino acids. PCR was performed a second time for about 7 to 12 cycles using a sample-barcoded 5' primer and a J-beta primer mix. Every cDNA was tagged by a template-switch adaptor with 12 random nucleotides. TCRdb passed the 5' RACE reads through MiXCR, listing each CDR3 protein once. Seen here are about a million distinct CDR3 sequences, roughly 50% observed once, and the top ten hold about an eighth. Notes on the study in general: Significant beta diversity loss was already apparent by age 40, declining roughly linearly.

This clonotype was detected many times. Its cognate antigen is unknown. Material for sequencing was blood. V is TRBV28 and J is TRBJ2-7, with D hard to call. The TCR was taken from a young man in good health. CDR3 DNA: TGTGCCAGCAGTTCGTCAGAGATCTACGAGCAGTACTTC. Protein sequence: CASSSSEIYEQYF.